This TCR beta chain was sequenced in a study of blood T cell repertoires in COVID-19. Turning to the study itself: The cDNA or gDNA used as material had been derived from T cells, B-cell-depleted T cells, or PBMCs.

In the original analysis: Counts of nucleated cells, estimated from reference gene primer amplification, were obtained. Clones were read by immunoSEQ multiplex PCR, and TCRdb kept only the in-frame ones, dropping some. V, J and clone size are taken as reported in that table, and D and trimming were inferred from the DNA itself. The data show around 150,000 clones, around 92% seen once. The CDR3 sequence is 15 residues long. CDR1 and CDR2 (germline): MNHEY, SVGAGI. The V and J ends lost 2 bases and 7 bases respectively, with 12 bases between them. The V call is TRBV6-5, the J call TRBJ1-6; no definite D call. Sequenced: peripheral blood. This clonotype originated in a man between 60 and 75 years old with acute or convalescent COVID-19. The CDR3 bases are TGTGCCAGCAGTTACGCGGGAGGTCCAAATTCACCCCTCCACTTT. Protein: CASSYAGGPNSPLHF.